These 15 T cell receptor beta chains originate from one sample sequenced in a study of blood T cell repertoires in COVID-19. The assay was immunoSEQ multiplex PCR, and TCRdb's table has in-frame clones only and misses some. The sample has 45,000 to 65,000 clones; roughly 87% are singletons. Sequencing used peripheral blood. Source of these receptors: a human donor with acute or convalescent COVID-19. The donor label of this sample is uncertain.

Here the CDR3 reads CASSQEGGRTYGYTF. CDR3 DNA sequence: TGTGCCAGCAGCCAAGAGGGGGGGCGAACCTATGGCTACACCTTC. The chain joins TRBV4-2 to TRBJ1-2, with a possible D match to TRBD1 (6 bases). The CDR3 extends over 15 amino acids. The germline CDR1 and CDR2 sequences are LGHNA and YNFKEQ. The germline V and J ends were trimmed by 0 bases and 4 bases, with 12 bases remaining between them.

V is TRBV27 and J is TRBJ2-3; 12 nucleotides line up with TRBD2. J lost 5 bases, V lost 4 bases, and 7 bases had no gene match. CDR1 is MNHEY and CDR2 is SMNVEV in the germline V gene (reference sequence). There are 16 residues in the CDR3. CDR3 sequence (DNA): TGTGCCAGCAGTTCCCGACTAGCGGGAGTGGTAGATACGCAGTATTTT. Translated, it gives CASSSRLAGVVDTQYF.

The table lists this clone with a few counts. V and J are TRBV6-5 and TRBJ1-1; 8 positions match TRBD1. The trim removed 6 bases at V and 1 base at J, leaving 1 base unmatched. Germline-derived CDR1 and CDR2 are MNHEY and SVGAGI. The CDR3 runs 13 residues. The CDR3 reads CASRQGENTEAFF. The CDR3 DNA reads TGTGCCAGCAGACAGGGGGAGAACACTGAAGCTTTCTTT.

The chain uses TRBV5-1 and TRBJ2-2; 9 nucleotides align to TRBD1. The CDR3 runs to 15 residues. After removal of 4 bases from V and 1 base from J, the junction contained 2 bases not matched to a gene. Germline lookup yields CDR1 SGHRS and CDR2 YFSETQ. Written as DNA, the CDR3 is TGCGCCAGCAGCGCGGACAGGGGGAACACCGGGGAGCTGTTTTTT. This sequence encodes CASSADRGNTGELFF.

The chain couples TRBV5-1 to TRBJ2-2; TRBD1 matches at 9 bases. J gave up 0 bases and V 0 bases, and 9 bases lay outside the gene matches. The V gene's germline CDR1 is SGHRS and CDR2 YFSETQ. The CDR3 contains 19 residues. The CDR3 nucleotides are TGCGCCAGCAGCTTGGAACCGGGACAGGGCCGGCCGAACACCGGGGAGCTGTTTTTT. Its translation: CASSLEPGQGRPNTGELFF.

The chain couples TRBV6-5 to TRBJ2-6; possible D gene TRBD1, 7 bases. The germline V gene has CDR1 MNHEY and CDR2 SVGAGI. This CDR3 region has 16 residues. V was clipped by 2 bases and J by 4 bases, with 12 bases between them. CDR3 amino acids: CASSYIRGAGANVLTF. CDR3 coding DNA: TGTGCCAGCAGTTACATCAGGGGGGCGGGGGCCAACGTCCTGACTTTC.

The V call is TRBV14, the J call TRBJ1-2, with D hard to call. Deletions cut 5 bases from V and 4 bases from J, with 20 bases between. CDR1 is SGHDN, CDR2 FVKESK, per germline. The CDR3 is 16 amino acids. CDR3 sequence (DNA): TGTGCCAGCAGCTCCCAACTACTAGGGAGAACCTATGGCTACACCTTC. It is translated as CASSSQLLGRTYGYTF.

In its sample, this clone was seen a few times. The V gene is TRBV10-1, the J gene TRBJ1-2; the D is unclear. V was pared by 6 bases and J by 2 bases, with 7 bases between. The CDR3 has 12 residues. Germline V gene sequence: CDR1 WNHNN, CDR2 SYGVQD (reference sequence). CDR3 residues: CASSPGNYGYTF. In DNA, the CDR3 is TGCGCCAGCAGCCCGGGAAACTATGGCTACACCTTC.

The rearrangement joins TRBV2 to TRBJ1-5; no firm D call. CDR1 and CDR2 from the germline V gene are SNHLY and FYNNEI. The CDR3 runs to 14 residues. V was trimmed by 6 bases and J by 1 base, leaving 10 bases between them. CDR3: CASRTGISNQPQHF. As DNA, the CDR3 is TGTGCCAGCAGAACCGGGATAAGCAATCAGCCCCAGCATTTT.

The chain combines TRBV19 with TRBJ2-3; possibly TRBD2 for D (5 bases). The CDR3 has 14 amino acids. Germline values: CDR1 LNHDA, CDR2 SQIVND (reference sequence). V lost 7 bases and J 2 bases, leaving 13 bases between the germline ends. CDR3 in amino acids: CASTPGVITDTQYF. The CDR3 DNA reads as TGTGCCAGTACCCCCGGGGTCATCACAGATACGCAGTATTTT.

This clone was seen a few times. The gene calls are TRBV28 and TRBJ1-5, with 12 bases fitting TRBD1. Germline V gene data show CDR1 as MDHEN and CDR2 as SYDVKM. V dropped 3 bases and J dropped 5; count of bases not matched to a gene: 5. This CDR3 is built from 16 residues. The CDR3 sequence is CASSFQGQGAYQPQHF. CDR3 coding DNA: TGTGCCAGCAGTTTCCAGGGACAGGGGGCTTATCAGCCCCAGCATTTT.

DNA for the CDR3: TGTGCCAGTAGTAGCGGGACGGCCAACCTCCCGCAGTACTTC. Its translation: CASSSGTANLPQYF. The rearrangement links TRBV19 to TRBJ2-7; possible D gene TRBD2, 6 bases. The germline V gene has CDR1 LNHDA and CDR2 SQIVND (reference sequence). The CDR3 is made up of 14 amino acids. The V gene lost 4 bases and the J gene lost 9 bases, with 19 bases spanning the gap.

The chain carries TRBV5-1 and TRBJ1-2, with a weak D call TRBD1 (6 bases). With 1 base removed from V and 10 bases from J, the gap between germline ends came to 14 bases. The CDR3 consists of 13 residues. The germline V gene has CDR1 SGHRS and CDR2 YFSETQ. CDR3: CASSLRAGADYTF. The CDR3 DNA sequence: TGCGCCAGCAGCTTGAGGGCAGGGGCGGACTACACCTTC.

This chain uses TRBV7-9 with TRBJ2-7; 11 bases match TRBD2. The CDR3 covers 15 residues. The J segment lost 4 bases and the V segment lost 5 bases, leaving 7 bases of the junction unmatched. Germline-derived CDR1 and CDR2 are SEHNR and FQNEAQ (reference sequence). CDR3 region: CASSEGTSGTYEQYF. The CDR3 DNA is TGTGCCAGCAGCGAGGGGACTAGCGGAACTTACGAGCAGTACTTC.

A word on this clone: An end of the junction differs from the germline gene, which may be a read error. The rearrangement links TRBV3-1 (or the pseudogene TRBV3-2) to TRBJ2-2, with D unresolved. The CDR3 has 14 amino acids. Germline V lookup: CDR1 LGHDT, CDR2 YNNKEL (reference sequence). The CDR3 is CTSSEVRHTGELFF. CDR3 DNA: TGTACCAGCAGCGAAGTGCGACATACCGGGGAGCTGTTTTTT.